This T cell receptor (beta chain) was sequenced for a study of blood T cell repertoires in COVID-19. TCRdb keeps only in-frame clones here, not all; method: immunoSEQ multiplex PCR. The table lists 15,000 to 20,000 clones, approximately 80% of them singletons. V gave up 0 bases and J gave up 4 bases, with 5 bases separating them. Per germline, CDR1 SEHNR and CDR2 FQNEAQ (reference sequence). This CDR3 comprises 13 residues. The chain carries TRBV7-9 and TRBJ2-3; tentatively, D is TRBD2 (5 bases). This sequence originates from a woman aged 65 to 85 with active COVID-19. Sample: peripheral blood. As DNA, the CDR3 is TGTGCCAGCAGCTTAGCGGGAGCAGATACGCAGTATTTT. Translation: CASSLAGADTQYF.